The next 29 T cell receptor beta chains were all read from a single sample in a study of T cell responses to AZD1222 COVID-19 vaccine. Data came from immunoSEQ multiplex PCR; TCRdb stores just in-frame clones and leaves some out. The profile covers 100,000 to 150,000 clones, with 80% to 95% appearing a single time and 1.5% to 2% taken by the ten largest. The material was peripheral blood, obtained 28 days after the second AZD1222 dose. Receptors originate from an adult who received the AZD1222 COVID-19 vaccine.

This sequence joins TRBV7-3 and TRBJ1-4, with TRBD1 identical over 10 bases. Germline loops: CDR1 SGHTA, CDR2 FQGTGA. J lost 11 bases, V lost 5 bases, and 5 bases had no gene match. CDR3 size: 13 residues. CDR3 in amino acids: CASSMTGGEKLFF. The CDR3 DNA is TGTGCCAGCAGCATGACAGGGGGCGAGAAACTGTTTTTT.

CDR3: CASSGGSSGNTEAFF. CDR3 in DNA: TGTGCCAGCAGCGGAGGGAGCTCAGGCAACACTGAAGCTTTCTTT. The chain recombines TRBV6-5 with TRBJ1-1; D ambiguous. The ends were cut back, 6 bases at V and 2 bases at J, with 16 bases in the middle. The CDR3 is 15 amino acids. The V gene's germline CDR1 is MNHEY and CDR2 SVGAGI.

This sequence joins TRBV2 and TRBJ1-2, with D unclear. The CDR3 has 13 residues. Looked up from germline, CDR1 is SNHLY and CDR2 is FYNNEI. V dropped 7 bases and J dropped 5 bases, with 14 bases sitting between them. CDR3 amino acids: CASIPSPTYGYTF. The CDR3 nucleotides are TGTGCCAGCATCCCCTCACCTACATATGGCTACACCTTC.

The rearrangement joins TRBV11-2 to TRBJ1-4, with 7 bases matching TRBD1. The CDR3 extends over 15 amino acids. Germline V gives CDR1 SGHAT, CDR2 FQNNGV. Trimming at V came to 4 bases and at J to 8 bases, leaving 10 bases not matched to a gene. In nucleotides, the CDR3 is TGTGCCAGCAGCTCCCTACAGGGGCTGGGGGAAAAACTGTTTTTT. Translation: CASSSLQGLGEKLFF. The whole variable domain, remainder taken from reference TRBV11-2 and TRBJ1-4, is EAGVAQSPRYKIIEKRQSVAFWCNPISGHATLYWYQQILGQGPKLLIQFQNNGVVDDSQLPKDRFSAERLKGVDSTLKIQPAKLEDSAVYLCASSSLQGLGEKLFFGSGTQLSVL.

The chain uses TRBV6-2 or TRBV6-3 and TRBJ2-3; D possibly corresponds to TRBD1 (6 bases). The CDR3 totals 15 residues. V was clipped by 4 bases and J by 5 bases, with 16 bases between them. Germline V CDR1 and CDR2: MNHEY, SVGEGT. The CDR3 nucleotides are TGTGCCAGCAGTTTAGGACAGCTAAGCGGAGATACGCAGTATTTT. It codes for CASSLGQLSGDTQYF.

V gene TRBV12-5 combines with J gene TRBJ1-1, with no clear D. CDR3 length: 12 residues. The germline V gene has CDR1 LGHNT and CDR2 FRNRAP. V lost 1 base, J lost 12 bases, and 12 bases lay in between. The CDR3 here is CASGLEVLKPFF. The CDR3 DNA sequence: TGTGCTAGTGGTTTGGAAGTGCTAAAGCCTTTCTTT.

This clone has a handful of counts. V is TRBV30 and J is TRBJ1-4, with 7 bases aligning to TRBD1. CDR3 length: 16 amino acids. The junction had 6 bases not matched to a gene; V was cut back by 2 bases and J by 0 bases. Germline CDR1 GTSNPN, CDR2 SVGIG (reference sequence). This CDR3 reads CAWSPGQISTNEKLFF. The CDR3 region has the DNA TGTGCCTGGAGTCCGGGACAGATATCAACTAATGAAAAACTGTTTTTT. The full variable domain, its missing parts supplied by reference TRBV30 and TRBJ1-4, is SQTIHQWPATLVQPVGSPLSLECTVEGTSNPNLYWYRQAAGRGLQLLFYSVGIGQISSEVPQNLSASRPQDRQFILSSKKLLLSDSGFYLCAWSPGQISTNEKLFFGSGTQLSVL.

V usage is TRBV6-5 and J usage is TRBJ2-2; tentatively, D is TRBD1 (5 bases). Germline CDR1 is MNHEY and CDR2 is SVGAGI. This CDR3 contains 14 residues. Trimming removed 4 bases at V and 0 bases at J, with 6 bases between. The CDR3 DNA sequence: TGTGCCAGCAGTTGGGGCCCGAACACCGGGGAGCTGTTTTTT. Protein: CASSWGPNTGELFF.

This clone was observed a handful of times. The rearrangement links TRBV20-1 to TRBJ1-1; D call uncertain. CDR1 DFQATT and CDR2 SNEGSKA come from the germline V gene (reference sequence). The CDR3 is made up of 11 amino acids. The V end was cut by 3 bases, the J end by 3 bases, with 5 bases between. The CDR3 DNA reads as TGCAGTGCTAGGACTTACACTGAAGCTTTCTTT. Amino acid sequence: CSARTYTEAFF.

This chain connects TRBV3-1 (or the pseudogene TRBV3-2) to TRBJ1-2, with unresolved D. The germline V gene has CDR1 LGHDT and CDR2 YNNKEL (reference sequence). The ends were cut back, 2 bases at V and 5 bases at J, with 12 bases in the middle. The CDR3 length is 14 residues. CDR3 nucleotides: TGTGCCAGCAGCCAAAATGGTAATCTGTATGGCTACACCTTC. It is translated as CASSQNGNLYGYTF.

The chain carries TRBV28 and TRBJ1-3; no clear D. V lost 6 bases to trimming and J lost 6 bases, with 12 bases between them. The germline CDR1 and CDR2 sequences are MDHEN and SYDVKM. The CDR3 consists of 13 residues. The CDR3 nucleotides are TGTGCCAGCAGAGACACCACCCTAAACACCATATATTTT. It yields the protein CASRDTTLNTIYF.

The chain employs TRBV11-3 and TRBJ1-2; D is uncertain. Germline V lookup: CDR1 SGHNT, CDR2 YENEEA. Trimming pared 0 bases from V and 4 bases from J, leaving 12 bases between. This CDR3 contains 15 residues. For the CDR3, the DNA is TGTGCCAGCAGCTTAGATTCCAGCGACCCCTATGGCTACACCTTC. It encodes CASSLDSSDPYGYTF.

CDR3 nucleotides: TGTGCCAGCAGTTTGGGGGCATATCAGCCCCAGCATTTT. Residues: CASSLGAYQPQHF. This sequence joins TRBV12-3 or TRBV12-4 and TRBJ1-5; tentative D call: TRBD1 (6 bases). Trimming cost V 3 bases and J 5 bases, with 8 bases left between them. CDR3 length: 13 amino acids.

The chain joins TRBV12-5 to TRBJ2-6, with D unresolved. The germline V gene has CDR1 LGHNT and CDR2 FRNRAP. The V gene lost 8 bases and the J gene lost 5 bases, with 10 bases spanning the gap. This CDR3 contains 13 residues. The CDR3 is CASKHHWANVLTF. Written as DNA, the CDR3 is TGTGCTAGTAAACATCACTGGGCCAACGTCCTGACTTTC.

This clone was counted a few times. This CDR3 reads CASSSSGGPNYGYTF. In DNA form, the CDR3 reads TGCGCCAGCAGCTCCTCGGGCGGGCCTAACTATGGCTACACCTTC. This chain uses TRBV5-1 with TRBJ1-2, with D uncertain. Trimming left V 3 bases short and J 0 bases short, with 12 bases between. Germline V gene data show CDR1 as SGHRS and CDR2 as YFSETQ. The CDR3 is 15 residues long.

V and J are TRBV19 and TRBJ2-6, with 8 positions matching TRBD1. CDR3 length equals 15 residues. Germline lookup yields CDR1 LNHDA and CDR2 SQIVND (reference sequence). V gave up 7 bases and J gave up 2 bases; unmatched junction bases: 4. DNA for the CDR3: TGTGCCAGTATGCCGACAGGGGCTGGGGCCAACGTCCTGACTTTC. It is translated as CASMPTGAGANVLTF.

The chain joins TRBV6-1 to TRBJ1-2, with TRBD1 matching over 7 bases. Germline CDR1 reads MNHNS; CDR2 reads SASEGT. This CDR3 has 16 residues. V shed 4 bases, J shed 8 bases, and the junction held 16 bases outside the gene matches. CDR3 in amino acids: CASSGGTAQQITGYTF. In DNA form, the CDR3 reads TGTGCCAGCAGTGGGGGGACAGCCCAGCAAATCACAGGCTACACCTTC.

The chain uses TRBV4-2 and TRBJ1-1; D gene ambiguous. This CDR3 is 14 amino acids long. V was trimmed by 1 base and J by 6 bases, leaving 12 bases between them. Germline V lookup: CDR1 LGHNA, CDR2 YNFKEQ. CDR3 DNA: TGTGCCAGCAGCCAAGTATCCGGGTTCGCTGAAGCTTTCTTT. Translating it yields CASSQVSGFAEAFF.

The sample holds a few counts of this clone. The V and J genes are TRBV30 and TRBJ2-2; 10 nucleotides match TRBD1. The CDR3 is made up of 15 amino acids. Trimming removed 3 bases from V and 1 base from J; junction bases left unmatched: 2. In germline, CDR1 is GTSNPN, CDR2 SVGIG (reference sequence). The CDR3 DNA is TGTGCCTGGAGCGGACAGGGGGAGAACACCGGGGAGCTGTTTTTT. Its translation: CAWSGQGENTGELFF.

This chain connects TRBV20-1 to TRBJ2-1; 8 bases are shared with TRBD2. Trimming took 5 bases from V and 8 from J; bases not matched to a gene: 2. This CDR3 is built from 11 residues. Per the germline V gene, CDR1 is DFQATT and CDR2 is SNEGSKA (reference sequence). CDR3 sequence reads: CSAPLADEQFF. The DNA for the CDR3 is TGCAGTGCTCCACTAGCGGATGAGCAGTTCTTC.

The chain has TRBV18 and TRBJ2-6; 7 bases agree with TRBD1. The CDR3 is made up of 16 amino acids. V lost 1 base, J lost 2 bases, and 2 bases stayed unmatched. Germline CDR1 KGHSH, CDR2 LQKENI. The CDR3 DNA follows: TGTGCCAGCTCACCACAGACAGGGACTGGGGCCAACGTCCTGACTTTC. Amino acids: CASSPQTGTGANVLTF.

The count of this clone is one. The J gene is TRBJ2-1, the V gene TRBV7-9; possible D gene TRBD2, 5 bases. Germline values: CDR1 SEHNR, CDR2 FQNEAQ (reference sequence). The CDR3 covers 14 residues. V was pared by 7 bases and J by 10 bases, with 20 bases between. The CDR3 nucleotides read TGTGCCAGCACCTCGTTAGAAGCCGCGGGCGAGCAGTTCTTC. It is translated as CASTSLEAAGEQFF.

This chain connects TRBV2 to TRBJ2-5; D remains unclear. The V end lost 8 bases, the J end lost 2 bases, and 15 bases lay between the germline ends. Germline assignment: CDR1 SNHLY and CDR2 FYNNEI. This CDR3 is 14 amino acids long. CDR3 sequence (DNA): TGTGCCAGCCATCCCCGCTTAGAGCAAGAGACCCAGTACTTC. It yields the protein CASHPRLEQETQYF.

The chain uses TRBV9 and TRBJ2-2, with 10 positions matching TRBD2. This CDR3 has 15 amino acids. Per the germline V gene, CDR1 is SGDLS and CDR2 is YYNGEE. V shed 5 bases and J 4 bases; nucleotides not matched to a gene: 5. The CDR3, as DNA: TGTGCCAGCAGACCAACTAGCGGGACCACCGGGGAGCTGTTTTTT. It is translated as CASRPTSGTTGELFF.

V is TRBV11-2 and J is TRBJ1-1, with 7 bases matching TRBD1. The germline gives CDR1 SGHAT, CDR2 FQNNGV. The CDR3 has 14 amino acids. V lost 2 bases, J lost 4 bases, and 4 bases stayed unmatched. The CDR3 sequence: CASSLSSGGTEAFF. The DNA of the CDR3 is TGTGCCAGCAGCTTATCATCAGGGGGCACTGAAGCTTTCTTT.

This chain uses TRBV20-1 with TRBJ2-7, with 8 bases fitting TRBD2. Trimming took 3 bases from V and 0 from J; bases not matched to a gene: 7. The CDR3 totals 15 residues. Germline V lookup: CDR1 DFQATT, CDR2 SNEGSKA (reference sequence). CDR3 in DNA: TGCAGTGCTAGTTGCGGAGCGGGAGCCTCCTACGAGCAGTACGTC. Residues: CSASCGAGASYEQYV.

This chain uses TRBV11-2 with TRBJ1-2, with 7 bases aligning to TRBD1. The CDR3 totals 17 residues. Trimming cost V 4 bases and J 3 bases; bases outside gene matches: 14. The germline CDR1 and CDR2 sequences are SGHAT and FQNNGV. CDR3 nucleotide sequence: TGTGCCAGCAGCTCACGACAGGGTCCTCGAAACCACTATGGCTACACCTTC. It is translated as CASSSRQGPRNHYGYTF.

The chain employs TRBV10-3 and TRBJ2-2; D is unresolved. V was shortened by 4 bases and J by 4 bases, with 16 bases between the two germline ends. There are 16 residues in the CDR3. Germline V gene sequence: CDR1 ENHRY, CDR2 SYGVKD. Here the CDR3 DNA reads TGTGCCATCAGTGTCGGAAGGAGCATCCTCACCGGGGAGCTGTTTTTT. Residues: CAISVGRSILTGELFF.

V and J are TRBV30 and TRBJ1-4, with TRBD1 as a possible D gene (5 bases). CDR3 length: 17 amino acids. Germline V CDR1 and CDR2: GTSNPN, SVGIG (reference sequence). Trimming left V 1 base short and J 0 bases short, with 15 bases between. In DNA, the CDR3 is TGTGCCTGGAGTGACCTACACGGGACCGCAACTAATGAAAAACTGTTTTTT. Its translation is CAWSDLHGTATNEKLFF.